This section outlines one T cell receptor beta chain sequence together with its context. The antigen is unknown. This entry is derived from a study of lymphopenia after photon versus proton radiotherapy. General observations from the study: Photon-treated patients lost naive T cells and TCR diversity; proton-treated stayed stable. Larger post-nadir TCR diversity loss correlated inversely with survival in deceased patients. Post-nadir diversity loss with photons came from oligoclonal expansion, particularly CD8+ Temra cells.

The table came from immunoSEQ multiplex PCR; TCRdb's copy has only in-frame clones and leaves some out. The data hold around 20,000 clones, with about 83% observed a single time. This clonotype was sampled from a woman aged 45 to 65 with pancreatic cancer. This sample comprised peripheral blood, obtained from a patient treated with photon-based radiotherapy.

CDR3 residues: CASTFSGANVLTF. In nucleotides, the CDR3 is TGTGCCAGCACCTTCTCTGGGGCCAACGTCCTGACTTTC. V gene TRBV27 combines with J gene TRBJ2-6; no definite D call. The CDR3 has 13 amino acids. V was cut by 7 bases and J by 0 bases, with 4 bases left in between. Germline V gene data show CDR1 as MNHEY and CDR2 as SMNVEV (reference sequence). The whole variable domain, filled in from reference TRBV27 and TRBJ2-6, reads EAQVTQNPRYLITVTGKKLTVTCSQNMNHEYMSWYRQDPGLGLRQIYYSMNVEVTDKGDVPEGYKVSRKEKRNFPLILESPSPNQTSLYFCASTFSGANVLTFGAGSRLTVL.